This T cell receptor beta chain was sequenced in a study of vaccination and CD4 T cells after COVID-19. Study details: Post-COVID samples had a sampling time that fell a median around 100 days after diagnosis (range 35 to 161). In culture, cells were exposed to overlapping spike peptides from SARS-CoV-2, HCoV-NL63, HCoV-OC43 and HCoV-229E.

Sequencing of cultured CD4+ T cell DNA used the Oncomine TCR Beta short-read assay. From CD4+ T cells that had been cultured, genomic DNA was extracted. In TCRdb, the PCR reads were re-called with MiXCR into one record per CDR3 protein. The sample has roughly 4,000 distinct CDR3 sequences, around 40% seen once. Study-wide results and caveats: Median reactive clonotypes, those recognizing SARS-CoV-2, rose from 21 to 38, not significantly.

Comments on this clonotype: Its specificity is unknown.

The treatment denotes: roughly 10-day PBMC culture with coronavirus spike peptide pools or control peptides (ViraFEST assay). The sequencing input was CD4+ T cells from blood, cultured in vitro. This TCR was recovered from a human donor who had recovered from COVID-19.

The DNA of the CDR3 is TGTGCCAGCAGCCAAGGGTTCGGTTGGAGCTCCTACGAGCAGTACTTC. Translated: CASSQGFGWSSYEQYF. The chain has TRBV14 and TRBJ2-7; D remains unclear. CDR1 SGHDN and CDR2 FVKESK come from the germline V gene. Trimming left V 1 base short and J 0 bases short, with 13 bases between. The CDR3 covers 16 residues.